This T cell receptor beta chain was observed in a study of cytomegalovirus exposure and HLA in healthy donors. Notes on the study in general: As confirmed in vitro, a few CMV-associated chains were specific for CMV antigens.

60 Vbeta and 13 Jbeta primers were used in PCR. Profiling relied on immunoSEQ multiplex PCR, and the TCRdb table lists in-frame clones only, not all of them. The table includes about 130,000 clones, roughly 84% detected once. Germline CDR1 is GTSNPN and CDR2 is SVGIG (reference sequence). The CDR3 totals 11 residues. Trimming removed 0 bases at V and 8 bases at J, with 5 bases between. The table lists this clone with a few counts. Its antigen is unidentified. This TCR came from a woman between 18 and 30 years old in good health and CMV-seropositive. The chain recombines TRBV30 with TRBJ2-1; D is unclear. Sample: PBMCs. The chain's CDR3 is CAWSVRDEQFF. DNA of the CDR3: TGTGCCTGGAGTGTACGGGATGAGCAGTTCTTC.